Each of the 27 T cell receptor beta chains below was sequenced from the same sample in a study of blood T cells in healthy people across ages. It was with a sample-barcoded 5' primer and a J-beta primer mix that a second PCR of roughly 7 to 12 cycles was run. MiXCR, applied by TCRdb to the 5' RACE reads, yields one record per CDR3 protein. The data hold roughly 1,700,000 distinct CDR3 sequences, with 28% observed a single time. The specimen sequenced was blood. The receptors here all came from a woman aged 25 to 45 in good health.

In the case of this clonotype: Just one base apart from a much larger clone, this may be a read error. V gene TRBV29-1 combines with J gene TRBJ2-1; tentatively, D is TRBD2 (5 bases). CDR1 and CDR2 (germline): SQVTM, ANQGSEA. The CDR3 runs 14 residues. This CDR3 is CRVERRLVYNEQFF. The CDR3 region has the DNA TGCAGAGTTGAGCGGCGGCTAGTATACAATGAGCAGTTCTTC.

V usage is TRBV5-6 and J usage is TRBJ2-1; D gene ambiguous. CDR1 is SGHDT, CDR2 YYEEEE, per germline. The CDR3 runs 16 residues. Trimming stripped 1 base from V and 6 bases from J, with 17 bases between. As DNA, the CDR3 is TGTGCCAGCAGCTTGACCCCCAGGACGGGCCTCAATGAGCAGTTCTTC. This codes for CASSLTPRTGLNEQFF.

This clonotype was detected a few times. This chain connects TRBV6-2 or TRBV6-3 to TRBJ2-1; 13 positions agree with TRBD2. V trimming: 7 bases; J trimming: 0 bases; junction bases outside the gene matches: 6. Germline CDR1 MNHEY, CDR2 SVGEGT. This CDR3 is 17 amino acids long. Here the CDR3 reads CASMGTSGKSSYNEQFF. The DNA of the CDR3 is TGTGCCAGCATGGGGACTAGCGGGAAGAGCTCCTACAATGAGCAGTTCTTC.

In its sample, this clonotype was seen many times. The chain couples TRBV29-1 to TRBJ2-7; D is possibly TRBD1 or TRBD2 (5 bases each). This CDR3 comprises 14 residues. Germline V gene sequence: CDR1 SQVTM, CDR2 ANQGSEA. CDR3 bases: TGCATCGCCTCCAAGAGGGGTAGCTCCTACGAGCAGTACTTC. Amino acids: CIASKRGSSYEQYF.

Remarks on this clonotype: A much bigger clone sits one base away, suggesting this may be a read error. The chain links TRBV7-6 to TRBJ2-1; TRBD2 might be the D (6 bases). The CDR3 sequence is 14 residues long. V lost 2 bases, J lost 11 bases, and 16 bases lay in between. The germline CDR1 and CDR2 sequences are SGHVS and FNYEAQ. In nucleotides, the CDR3 is TGTGCCAGCAGCTTACGATGGGGCGGGGAAAAGCAGTTCTTC. As protein: CASSLRWGGEKQFF. Full variable domain (remainder filled in from reference TRBV7-6 and TRBJ2-1): GAGVSQSPRYKVTKRGQDVALRCDPISGHVSLYWYRQALGQGPEFLTYFNYEAQQDKSGLPNDRFSAERPEGSISTLTIQRTEQRDSAMYRCASSLRWGGEKQFFGPGTRLTVL.

This clonotype was counted only a few times. This chain links TRBV5-1 with TRBJ1-2, with 8 positions matching TRBD1. Trimming cost V 1 base and J 6 bases; bases outside gene matches: 11. The CDR3 has 16 residues. The V gene's germline CDR1 is SGHRS and CDR2 YFSETQ. The DNA of the CDR3 is TGCGCCAGCAGCTTGCCCTTGACAGGGGCTCCTAATGGCTACACCTTC. It encodes CASSLPLTGAPNGYTF. Filled out from reference TRBV5-1 and TRBJ1-2, the complete variable domain reads KAGVTQTPRYLIKTRGQQVTLSCSPISGHRSVSWYQQTPGQGLQFLFEYFSETQRNKGNFPGRFSGRQFSNSRSEMNVSTLELGDSALYLCASSLPLTGAPNGYTFGSGTRLTVV.

The chain recombines TRBV27 with TRBJ1-5; unclear D gene. CDR1 and CDR2 (germline): MNHEY, SMNVEV (reference sequence). CDR3 length equals 14 residues. Trimming removed 3 bases from V and 2 bases from J, with 8 bases in between. CDR3 bases: TGTGCCAGCAGTTTTGGGGAGGGCAATCAGCCCCAGCATTTT. It is translated as CASSFGEGNQPQHF.

The genes are TRBV19 and TRBJ2-1; possibly TRBD2 for D (7 bases). CDR3 length equals 16 residues. The germline V gene has CDR1 LNHDA and CDR2 SQIVND (reference sequence). V dropped 5 bases and J dropped 3 bases, with 17 bases sitting between them. The CDR3 loop is CASSPSGGRVYNEQFF. In DNA, the CDR3 is TGTGCCAGTAGTCCATCCGGGGGGCGGGTCTACAATGAGCAGTTCTTC.

On this clonotype: A single base separates this from a much larger clone, so it may be a read error. This chain links TRBV7-2 with TRBJ2-4, with unresolved D. The better agreement between TRBJ2-7 and the DNA end casts doubt on the J call. The V gene's germline CDR1 is SGHTA and CDR2 FQGNSA. The CDR3 has 15 residues. In DNA, the CDR3 is TGTACCAGCAGCTCTGGAAGGGCTGCGGATAACGAGCAGTACTTC. Residues: CTSSSGRAADNEQYF.

The table lists this clonotype with a few counts. This chain uses TRBV14 with TRBJ2-2; possibly TRBD1 for D (5 bases). This CDR3 is built from 15 residues. V was cut by 5 bases and J by 4 bases, with 14 bases left in between. Looked up from germline, CDR1 is SGHDN and CDR2 is FVKESK. The CDR3 region has the DNA TGTGCCAGCAGCACAGGAGTATTATCCACCGGGGAGCTGTTTTTT. Amino acids: CASSTGVLSTGELFF.

The chain is built from TRBV20-1 and TRBJ1-4; D perhaps matches TRBD1 (6 bases). CDR3 length: 14 amino acids. The germline V and J ends were trimmed by 4 bases and 8 bases, with 17 bases remaining between them. Germline lookup yields CDR1 DFQATT and CDR2 SNEGSKA (reference sequence). The CDR3 region has the DNA TGCAGTGCTATTACAGGGTACGGAGGAGAAAAACTGTTTTTT. Protein product: CSAITGYGGEKLFF.

This clonotype was seen at least ten times. The chain uses TRBV4-1 and TRBJ1-6, with D possibly TRBD1 on 5 matching bases. V gave up 1 base and J gave up 8 bases, with 12 bases separating them. The CDR3 runs 15 residues. CDR1 and CDR2 (germline): MGHRA, YSYEKL. In DNA form, the CDR3 reads TGCGCCAGCAGCCAAGTGGGGCGCCGGGATTCACCCCTCCACTTT. Amino acid sequence: CASSQVGRRDSPLHF.

The CDR3 DNA follows: TGTGCCACCAGCAGCTCCCACGCCGGGACAGGGGGCTGGGGGGGTGGCTACACCTTC. It yields the protein CATSSSHAGTGGWGGGYTF. This chain links TRBV15 with TRBJ1-2; 12 bases align to TRBD1. V gave up 3 bases and J gave up 7 bases; unmatched junction bases: 18. From germline, CDR1 is LNHNV and CDR2 YYDKDF (reference sequence). The CDR3 runs 19 residues.

This clonotype occurred many times. CDR3 loop: CASSHTTLAKNIQYF. CDR3 coding DNA: TGCGCCAGCAGTCATACTACCTTAGCCAAAAACATTCAGTACTTC. This chain uses TRBV10-2 with TRBJ2-4; D is unresolved. V was trimmed by 5 bases and J by 0 bases, leaving 11 bases between them. From germline, CDR1 is WSHSY and CDR2 SAAADI. The CDR3 consists of 15 residues.

This clonotype was counted between two and nine times. The chain couples TRBV7-2 to TRBJ2-5; D possibly uses TRBD1 or TRBD2 (5 bases each). Germline CDR1 and CDR2: SGHTA and FQGNSA. The length of the CDR3 is 17 residues. V was trimmed by 4 bases and J by 9 bases, leaving 27 bases between them. The CDR3 DNA reads TGTGCCAGCAGCTCTCGGGACGGCCAATACCCAAGTACGGCCCAGTACTTC. It yields the protein CASSSRDGQYPSTAQYF.

The chain couples TRBV15 to TRBJ2-3; D not certain. The length of the CDR3 is 17 residues. Germline values: CDR1 LNHNV, CDR2 YYDKDF (reference sequence). The V and J ends lost 1 base and 2 bases respectively, with 16 bases between them. For the CDR3, the DNA is TGTGCCACCAGCAGAGTGGGTGGGAAGACATACACAGATACGCAGTATTTT. Residues: CATSRVGGKTYTDTQYF.

This clonotype appeared once. A much more abundant neighbour one base away suggests this may be a read error. The rearrangement joins TRBV7-6 to TRBJ2-5; D unclear. The CDR3 extends over 15 amino acids. Germline V gene sequence: CDR1 SGHVS, CDR2 FNYEAQ. CDR3 coding DNA: TGTGCCAACAGCTTATTGGGCAGGACCCAAGAGACCCAGTACTTC. Its translation: CANSLLGRTQETQYF.

This clonotype was seen more than once but under ten times. In DNA, the CDR3 is TGTGCCAGCAGCGGATCGGTGACTGAAGCTTTCTTT. Translated, it gives CASSGSVTEAFF. The genes are TRBV14 and TRBJ1-1; D remains unclear. The V and J ends lost 5 bases and 5 bases respectively, with 9 bases between them. The CDR3 runs to 12 residues. Germline values: CDR1 SGHDN, CDR2 FVKESK.

As to this clonotype: This may stem from a read error, because a much larger clone lies one nucleotide away. The chain employs TRBV5-6 and TRBJ2-4, with D unclear. The germline V and J ends were trimmed by 0 bases and 13 bases, with 14 bases remaining between them. Germline values: CDR1 SGHDT, CDR2 YYEEEE. This CDR3 is built from 13 residues. The CDR3 is CASSLAFGNEQYF. In DNA, the CDR3 is TGTGCCAGCAGCTTGGCCTTCGGTAATGAGCAGTACTTC.

This clonotype was seen a handful of times. The V and J genes are TRBV4-1 and TRBJ2-3; TRBD1 matches at 7 bases. The CDR3 contains 17 residues. The germline gives CDR1 MGHRA, CDR2 YSYEKL. V lost 0 bases to trimming and J lost 5 bases; unmatched junction nucleotides: 11. The CDR3 reads CASSQEPSRQGEDTQYF. Written as DNA, the CDR3 is TGCGCCAGCAGCCAAGAACCCTCGCGACAGGGAGAAGATACGCAGTATTTT.

The chain uses TRBV29-1 and TRBJ1-1; no reliable D call. CDR3 length equals 11 residues. The germline V and J ends were trimmed by 5 bases and 3 bases, with 7 bases remaining between them. The germline V gene has CDR1 SQVTM and CDR2 ANQGSEA. This CDR3 is CSVSSDTEAFF. CDR3 DNA sequence: TGCAGCGTTTCTTCCGACACTGAAGCTTTCTTT.

This clonotype was seen only a few times. V usage is TRBV5-1 and J usage is TRBJ1-2; D not certain. CDR1 and CDR2 (germline): SGHRS, YFSETQ. The CDR3 covers 11 residues. The ends were cut back, 0 bases at V and 8 bases at J, with 5 bases in the middle. As DNA, the CDR3 is TGCGCCAGCAGCTTGGCGGAGGGCTACACCTTC. It translates to CASSLAEGYTF.

The J gene is TRBJ1-2, the V gene TRBV27; 10 bases line up with TRBD1. Trimming at V came to 3 bases and at J to 8 bases, leaving 6 bases not matched to a gene. Germline V gene lookup returns CDR1 MNHEY and CDR2 SMNVEV (reference sequence). The CDR3 sequence is 14 residues long. Here the CDR3 DNA reads TGTGCCAGCAGTTTGCTGGGACAGGGGATCGGCTACACCTTC. Protein sequence: CASSLLGQGIGYTF.

This clonotype was recorded a few times. V is TRBV12-3 or TRBV12-4 and J is TRBJ2-7; 15 positions agree with TRBD2. After removal of 8 bases from V and 7 bases from J, the junction contained 9 bases not matched to a gene. The length of the CDR3 is 15 residues. CDR3 bases: TGTGCCAGCCAACCGACCGGGACTAGCGGGGGGGAGCAGTACTTC. Translation: CASQPTGTSGGEQYF.

This clonotype occurred a few times. The chain combines TRBV6-1 with TRBJ1-6, with 8 bases aligning to TRBD1. This CDR3 is built from 17 residues. Germline V gene sequence: CDR1 MNHNS, CDR2 SASEGT. V shed 6 bases, J shed 2 bases, and the junction held 9 bases outside the gene matches. CDR3 DNA sequence: TGTGCCAGCAGAAGACAGGGACAGGTTGCCTATAATTCACCCCTCCACTTT. This sequence encodes CASRRQGQVAYNSPLHF.

This clonotype has just a few counts. This sequence joins TRBV6-5 and TRBJ1-6, with D tentatively TRBD1 (5 bases). CDR3 length: 16 residues. Germline CDR1 and CDR2: MNHEY and SVGAGI. V gave up 5 bases and J gave up 6 bases, with 17 bases separating them. The DNA of the CDR3 is TGTGCCAGCAGTACAATCTCGGGCAGGGTTAATTCACCCCTCCACTTT. It yields the protein CASSTISGRVNSPLHF.

This clonotype came up a few times. V and J are TRBV6-1 and TRBJ1-1; D gene uncertain. The CDR3 length is 15 residues. Trimming shortened V by 4 bases and J by 3 bases, and 15 bases separated the two germline ends. CDR1 and CDR2 from the germline V gene are MNHNS and SASEGT. In DNA, the CDR3 is TGTGCCAGCAGTGTTTACCCGGCAGGAGACACTGAAGCTTTCTTT. It is translated as CASSVYPAGDTEAFF.